The 6 T cell receptor beta chains presented below share a single source sample, sequenced in a study of blood T cell repertoires in COVID-19. TCRdb's table, derived via immunoSEQ multiplex PCR, lists solely in-frame clones and lacks some. The sample includes 350,000 to 450,000 clones, around nine tenths of them seen just once. Material: peripheral blood. Source of these receptors: a human donor in a cohort sampled during active COVID-19.

This chain uses TRBV6-2 or TRBV6-3 with TRBJ2-7, with 8 bases identical to TRBD1. Germline lookup yields CDR1 MNHEY and CDR2 SVGEGT. Trimming took 4 bases from V and 4 from J; bases not matched to a gene: 6. This CDR3 is 14 amino acids long. The CDR3 DNA follows: TGTGCCAGCAGTTTATCCGGGACAGGTTACGAGCAGTACTTC. Translating gives CASSLSGTGYEQYF.

The chain employs TRBV3-1 (or the pseudogene TRBV3-2) and TRBJ2-2; TRBD2 agrees at 8 bases. CDR3 size: 16 residues. The J segment lost 6 bases and the V segment lost 4 bases, leaving 10 bases of the junction unmatched. CDR1 is LGHDT, CDR2 YNNKEL, per germline (reference sequence). The CDR3 DNA reads TGTGCCAGCAGCCCCCGGACTAGCCAGAGGTCCGGGGAGCTGTTTTTT. It is translated as CASSPRTSQRSGELFF.

This clone came up once. This chain links TRBV29-1 with TRBJ2-7, with D possibly matching TRBD1 (6 bases). V lost 1 base to trimming and J lost 6 bases, with 13 bases between them. CDR1 and CDR2 from the germline V gene are SQVTM and ANQGSEA. CDR3 length: 13 residues. CDR3 loop: CSVEAHREGEQYF. In DNA form, the CDR3 reads TGCAGCGTTGAAGCGCACAGGGAAGGCGAGCAGTACTTC.

V usage is TRBV2 and J usage is TRBJ2-7, with TRBD1 matching 7 bases. The length of the CDR3 is 12 residues. Trimming removed 6 bases from V and 6 bases from J; junction bases left unmatched: 5. CDR1 and CDR2 (germline): SNHLY, FYNNEI. DNA of the CDR3: TGTGCCAGCAGGCAGACAGGGCGCGAGCAGTACTTC. Residues: CASRQTGREQYF.

The rearrangement uses TRBV11-2 and TRBJ2-7; D perhaps matches TRBD2 (5 bases). CDR1 and CDR2 from the germline V gene are SGHAT and FQNNGV. The CDR3 has 16 amino acids. V shed 4 bases and J shed 3 bases, with 19 bases lying between them. The CDR3 DNA sequence: TGTGCCAGCAGCTCATATACGGAGTTGGAGGACTACGAGCAGTACTTC. Translation: CASSSYTELEDYEQYF.

This clone was seen only a few times. This chain links TRBV5-8 with TRBJ2-3; a weak D match, TRBD2 (7 bases). Germline CDR1 is SGHTS and CDR2 is YDEGEE. Trimming took off 6 bases at V and 6 bases at J, with 14 bases between the two ends. The CDR3 length is 13 residues. This CDR3 is CASTRGAADTQYF. CDR3 DNA sequence: TGTGCCAGCACCCGGGGGGCCGCGGATACGCAGTATTTT.